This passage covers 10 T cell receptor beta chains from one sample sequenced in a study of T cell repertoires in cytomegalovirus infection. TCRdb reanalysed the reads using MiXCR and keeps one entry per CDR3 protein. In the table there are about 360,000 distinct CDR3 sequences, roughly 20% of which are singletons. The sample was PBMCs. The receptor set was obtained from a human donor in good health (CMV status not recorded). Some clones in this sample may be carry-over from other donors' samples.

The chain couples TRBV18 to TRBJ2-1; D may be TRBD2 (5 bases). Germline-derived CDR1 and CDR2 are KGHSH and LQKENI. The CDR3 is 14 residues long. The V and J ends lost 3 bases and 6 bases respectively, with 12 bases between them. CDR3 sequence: CASSPPTLVNEQFF. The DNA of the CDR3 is TGTGCCAGCTCACCCCCTACACTAGTCAATGAGCAGTTCTTC.

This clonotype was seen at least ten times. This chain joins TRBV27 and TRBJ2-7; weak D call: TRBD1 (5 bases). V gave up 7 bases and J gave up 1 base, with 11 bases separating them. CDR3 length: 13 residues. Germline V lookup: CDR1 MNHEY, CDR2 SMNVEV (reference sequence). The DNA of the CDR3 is TGTGCCAGCAAACGACAGTCGTCCTACGAGCAGTACTTC. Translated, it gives CASKRQSSYEQYF.

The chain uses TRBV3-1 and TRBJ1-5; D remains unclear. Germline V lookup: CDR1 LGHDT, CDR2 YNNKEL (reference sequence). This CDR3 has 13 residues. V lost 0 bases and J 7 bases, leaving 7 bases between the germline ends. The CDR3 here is CASSQERAQPQHF. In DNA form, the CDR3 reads TGTGCCAGCAGCCAAGAACGCGCACAGCCCCAGCATTTT.

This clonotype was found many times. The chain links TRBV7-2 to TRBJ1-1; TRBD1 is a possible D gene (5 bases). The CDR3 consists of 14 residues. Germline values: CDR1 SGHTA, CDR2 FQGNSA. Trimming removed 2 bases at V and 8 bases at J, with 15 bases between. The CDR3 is CASSLRDLWGEAFF. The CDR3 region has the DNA TGTGCCAGCAGCTTAAGAGACCTCTGGGGCGAAGCTTTCTTT. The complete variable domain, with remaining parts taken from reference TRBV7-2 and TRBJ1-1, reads GAGVSQSPSNKVTEKGKDVELRCDPISGHTALYWYRQSLGQGLEFLIYFQGNSAPDKSGLPSDRFSAERTGGSVSTLTIQRTQQEDSAVYLCASSLRDLWGEAFFGQGTRLTVV.

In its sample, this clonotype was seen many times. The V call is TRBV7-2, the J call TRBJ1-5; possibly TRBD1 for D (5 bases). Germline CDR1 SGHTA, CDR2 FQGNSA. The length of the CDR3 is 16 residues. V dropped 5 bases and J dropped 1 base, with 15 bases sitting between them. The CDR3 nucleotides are TGTGCCAGCAGCCCAGGGTTTTATACGAGCAATCAGCCCCAGCATTTT. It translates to CASSPGFYTSNQPQHF. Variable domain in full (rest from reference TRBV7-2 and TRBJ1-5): GAGVSQSPSNKVTEKGKDVELRCDPISGHTALYWYRQSLGQGLEFLIYFQGNSAPDKSGLPSDRFSAERTGGSVSTLTIQRTQQEDSAVYLCASSPGFYTSNQPQHFGDGTRLSIL.

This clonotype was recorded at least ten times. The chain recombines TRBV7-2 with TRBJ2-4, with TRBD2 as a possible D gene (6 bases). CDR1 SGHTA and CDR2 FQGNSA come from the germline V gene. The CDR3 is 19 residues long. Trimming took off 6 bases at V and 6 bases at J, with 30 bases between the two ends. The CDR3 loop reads CASSPKGGPAATLRNIQYF. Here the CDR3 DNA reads TGTGCCAGCAGTCCGAAAGGAGGGCCAGCAGCGACCCTCCGAAACATTCAGTACTTC.

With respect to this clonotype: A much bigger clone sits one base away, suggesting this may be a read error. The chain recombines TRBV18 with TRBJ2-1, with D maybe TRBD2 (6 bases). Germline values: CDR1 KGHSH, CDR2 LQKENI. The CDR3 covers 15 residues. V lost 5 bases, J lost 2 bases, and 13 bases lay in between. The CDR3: CASSSVAAPYNEQFF. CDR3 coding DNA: TGTGCCAGCTCATCAGTAGCGGCCCCCTACAATGAGCAGTTCTTC.

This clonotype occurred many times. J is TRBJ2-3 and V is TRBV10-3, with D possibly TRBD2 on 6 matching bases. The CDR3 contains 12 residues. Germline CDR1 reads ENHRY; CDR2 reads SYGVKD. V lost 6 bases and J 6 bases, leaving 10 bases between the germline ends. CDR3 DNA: TGTGCCATCAGCGCCGGAGGGGATACGCAGTATTTT. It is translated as CAISAGGDTQYF.

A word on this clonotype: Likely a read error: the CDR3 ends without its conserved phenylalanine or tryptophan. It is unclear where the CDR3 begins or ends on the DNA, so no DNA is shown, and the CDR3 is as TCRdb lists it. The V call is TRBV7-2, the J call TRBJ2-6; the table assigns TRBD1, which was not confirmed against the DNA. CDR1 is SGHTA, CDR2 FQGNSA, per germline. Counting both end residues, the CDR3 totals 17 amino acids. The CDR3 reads CASSLRGPWTGANVLAL.

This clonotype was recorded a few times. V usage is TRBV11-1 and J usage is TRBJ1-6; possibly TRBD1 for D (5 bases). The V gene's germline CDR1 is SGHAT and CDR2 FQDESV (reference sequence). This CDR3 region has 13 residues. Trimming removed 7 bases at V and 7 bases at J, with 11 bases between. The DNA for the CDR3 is TGTGCCAGCAACATGTGGGGGAATTCACCCCTCCACTTT. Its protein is CASNMWGNSPLHF.